The 29 T cell receptor beta chains below were found in one sample sequenced in a study of shared clonotypes between healthy human individuals. Generated by immunoSEQ multiplex PCR, the TCRdb table keeps only in-frame clones and is missing some. The top ten hold more than 0.45% of the sample, which has over 850,000 clones, roughly 74% seen once. The material sequenced was memory CD4+ T cells from PBMCs. Subset meaning: CD45RA-negative fraction. The receptors originated from a man younger than 35 in good health. Some clones in this sample may be carry-over from other donors' samples.

Points on this clone: The sample carries other DNA sequences with the same CDR3. CDR3 sequence: CASSFRAGYGYTF. DNA for the CDR3: TGTGCCAGCAGTTTCAGGGCTGGCTATGGCTACACCTTC. This sequence joins TRBV27 and TRBJ1-2; a weak D match, TRBD1 (5 bases). Trimming removed 3 bases at V and 4 bases at J, with 9 bases between. Germline CDR1 is MNHEY and CDR2 is SMNVEV (reference sequence). The CDR3 extends over 13 amino acids.

The chain is built from TRBV29-1 and TRBJ1-3; D is ambiguous. Germline assignment: CDR1 SQVTM and CDR2 ANQGSEA. The CDR3 is 12 amino acids. V was pared by 4 bases and J by 3 bases, with 7 bases between. CDR3 residues: CSVGSDGNTIYF. In nucleotides, the CDR3 is TGCAGCGTTGGGTCCGATGGAAACACCATATATTTT.

This chain uses TRBV18 with TRBJ1-4; no clear D. The CDR3 is 15 amino acids. Germline V gene data show CDR1 as KGHSH and CDR2 as LQKENI. The V end lost 5 bases, the J end lost 0 bases, and 10 bases lay between the germline ends. The CDR3: CASSTHLATNEKLFF. CDR3 nucleotides: TGTGCCAGCTCAACCCACTTAGCAACTAATGAAAAACTGTTTTTT.

J is TRBJ2-1 and V is TRBV11-2; either TRBD1 or TRBD2 may fit D (6 bases each). The length of the CDR3 is 14 residues. V lost 5 bases to trimming and J lost 7 bases, with 15 bases between them. In germline, CDR1 is SGHAT, CDR2 FQNNGV. CDR3 sequence (DNA): TGTGCCAGCAGCCTAAGCCGAGGGGGGAATGAGCAGTTCTTC. Protein sequence: CASSLSRGGNEQFF.

J is TRBJ2-7 and V is TRBV7-2; 12 nucleotides match TRBD2. The CDR3 is 17 amino acids. Germline lookup yields CDR1 SGHTA and CDR2 FQGNSA. V trimming: 1 base; J trimming: 7 bases; junction bases outside the gene matches: 11. In DNA form, the CDR3 reads TGTGCCAGCAGCTTAGAGACTAGCGGGAGAGGTACGGGAGAGCAGTACTTC. It yields the protein CASSLETSGRGTGEQYF. The whole variable domain, remainder taken from reference TRBV7-2 and TRBJ2-7, is GAGVSQSPSNKVTEKGKDVELRCDPISGHTALYWYRQSLGQGLEFLIYFQGNSAPDKSGLPSDRFSAERTGGSVSTLTIQRTQQEDSAVYLCASSLETSGRGTGEQYFGPGTRLTVT.

The chain has TRBV11-2 and TRBJ2-3; the match to TRBD1 covers 7 bases. CDR3 length: 18 residues. CDR1 SGHAT and CDR2 FQNNGV come from the germline V gene. The V segment lost 4 bases and the J segment 0 bases; nucleotides outside the gene matches: 13. CDR3 nucleotides: TGTGCCAGCAGCTCCACCCAAAGTGGGGGACAGAGCACAGATACGCAGTATTTT. As protein: CASSSTQSGGQSTDTQYF.

This chain links TRBV15 with TRBJ2-3; the D gene is possibly TRBD2 (6 bases). The V gene's germline CDR1 is LNHNV and CDR2 YYDKDF (reference sequence). The CDR3 runs 13 residues. The ends were cut back, 5 bases at V and 4 bases at J, with 10 bases in the middle. This CDR3 is CATSREFADTQYF. The CDR3 coding sequence is TGTGCCACCAGCCGGGAGTTCGCAGATACGCAGTATTTT.

In its sample, this clone was seen many times. The rearrangement joins TRBV28 to TRBJ2-5; 13 nucleotides match TRBD2. The V and J ends lost 6 bases and 5 bases, in that order; junction bases with no gene match: 9. Germline CDR1 and CDR2: MDHEN and SYDVKM. The CDR3 consists of 16 residues. The CDR3 loop reads CASSRGLAGAGETQYF. CDR3 DNA: TGTGCCAGCAGCCGCGGACTAGCGGGAGCGGGGGAGACCCAGTACTTC.

The genes are TRBV30 and TRBJ2-7; unclear D gene. The V gene lost 2 bases and the J gene lost 0 bases, with 2 bases spanning the gap. CDR1 GTSNPN and CDR2 SVGIG come from the germline V gene (reference sequence). The CDR3 runs to 11 residues. The CDR3 loop is CAWSHSYEQYF. CDR3 bases: TGTGCCTGGAGTCACTCCTACGAGCAGTACTTC.

This clone appeared many times. The rearrangement uses TRBV9 and TRBJ2-7, with TRBD2 matching 11 bases. The trim removed 0 bases at V and 3 bases at J, leaving 5 bases unmatched. This CDR3 region has 16 residues. The V gene's germline CDR1 is SGDLS and CDR2 YYNGEE. The CDR3 DNA reads as TGTGCCAGCAGCGTAGGGGTAGCGGGAGGGCTCTACGAGCAGTACTTC. It yields the protein CASSVGVAGGLYEQYF.

The chain has TRBV2 and TRBJ1-1, with 9 bases identical to TRBD1. This CDR3 contains 14 residues. V shed 5 bases, J shed 3 bases, and the junction held 4 bases outside the gene matches. The germline V gene encodes CDR1 SNHLY and CDR2 FYNNEI. The CDR3 sequence: CASSTGGWYTEAFF. DNA of the CDR3: TGTGCCAGCAGTACAGGGGGCTGGTACACTGAAGCTTTCTTT.

The chain is built from TRBV6-5 and TRBJ1-5, with D unclear. This CDR3 contains 14 residues. The V end was cut by 2 bases, the J end by 3 bases, with 8 bases between. Germline V gives CDR1 MNHEY, CDR2 SVGAGI. The CDR3 spells CASSYVHYNQPQHF. CDR3 nucleotide sequence: TGTGCCAGCAGTTACGTCCATTACAATCAGCCCCAGCATTTT.

This clone showed up just once. The rearrangement uses TRBV6-1 and TRBJ1-5, with D possibly TRBD1 on 5 matching bases. The CDR3 sequence is 18 residues long. From germline, CDR1 is MNHNS and CDR2 SASEGT. V lost 2 bases, J lost 1 base, and 18 bases lay in between. The CDR3 DNA reads TGTGCCAGCAGTGAACGCGGTACAGGAGTTCAGAGCAATCAGCCCCAGCATTTT. Its protein product is CASSERGTGVQSNQPQHF.

DNA of the CDR3: TGTGCCAGCAGTAAACAGGGCACCGGGGAGCTGTTTTTT. Translation: CASSKQGTGELFF. The rearrangement joins TRBV6-4 to TRBJ2-2; D may be TRBD1 (6 bases). Germline V gene sequence: CDR1 MRHNA, CDR2 SNTAGT. V was clipped by 5 bases and J by 4 bases, with 8 bases between them. The CDR3 totals 13 residues.

On this clone: Distinct nucleotide sequences in the sample also encode this CDR3. The chain uses TRBV7-9 and TRBJ1-1, with D hard to call. CDR1 and CDR2 (germline): SEHNR, FQNEAQ (reference sequence). Trimming stripped 0 bases from V and 1 base from J, with 3 bases between. The length of the CDR3 is 13 residues. The CDR3 spells CASSLAANTEAFF. For the CDR3, the DNA is TGTGCCAGCAGCTTAGCGGCGAACACTGAAGCTTTCTTT.

The gene calls are TRBV18 and TRBJ1-2; D possibly corresponds to TRBD1 (6 bases). The V and J ends lost 3 bases and 8 bases respectively, with 13 bases between them. The germline CDR1 and CDR2 sequences are KGHSH and LQKENI. The CDR3 consists of 13 residues. CDR3: CASSPTPGDGYTF. Here the CDR3 DNA reads TGTGCCAGCTCACCCACGCCAGGGGACGGCTACACCTTC. The full variable domain, with the rest looked up from reference TRBV18 and TRBJ1-2, is NAGVMQNPRHLVRRRGQEARLRCSPMKGHSHVYWYRQLPEEGLKFMVYLQKENIIDESGMPKERFSAEFPKEGPSILRIQQVVRGDSAAYFCASSPTPGDGYTFGSGTRLTVV.

This chain connects TRBV10-2 to TRBJ1-5; D remains unclear. V gave up 2 bases and J gave up 2 bases, with 10 bases separating them. The CDR3 is made up of 15 amino acids. Germline loops: CDR1 WSHSY, CDR2 SAAADI. CDR3 sequence reads: CASSERAGGNQPQHF. Written as DNA, the CDR3 is TGCGCCAGCAGTGAGCGGGCGGGAGGCAATCAGCCCCAGCATTTT.

The rearrangement links TRBV30 to TRBJ1-2, with D possibly being TRBD1 (6 bases). The CDR3 has 13 amino acids. CDR1 and CDR2 (germline): GTSNPN, SVGIG (reference sequence). V dropped 0 bases and J dropped 3 bases, with 8 bases sitting between them. This chain's CDR3 is CAWSVGGYYGYTF. The CDR3, as DNA: TGTGCCTGGAGTGTAGGGGGGTACTATGGCTACACCTTC.

This chain uses TRBV30 with TRBJ2-7; either TRBD1 or TRBD2 may fit D (6 bases each). Germline loops: CDR1 GTSNPN, CDR2 SVGIG (reference sequence). This CDR3 contains 13 residues. The V gene lost 5 bases and the J gene lost 0 bases, with 11 bases spanning the gap. DNA for the CDR3: TGTGCCTGGGCGGGACAAAACTCCTACGAGCAGTACTTC. This sequence encodes CAWAGQNSYEQYF.

This chain uses TRBV29-1 with TRBJ2-1, with D possibly called TRBD1 or TRBD2 (5 bases each). Germline CDR1 SQVTM, CDR2 ANQGSEA. Trimming pared 5 bases from V and 10 bases from J, leaving 24 bases between. The CDR3 is 15 residues long. CDR3 sequence (DNA): TGCAGCGTTCTTCTAGTCAGAACATCCTGGGGGGAGCAGTTCTTC. This sequence encodes CSVLLVRTSWGEQFF.

The rearrangement uses TRBV2 and TRBJ2-2, with D uncertain. The CDR3 is 14 amino acids. Germline V gene sequence: CDR1 SNHLY, CDR2 FYNNEI. V lost 9 bases to trimming and J lost 1 base, with 12 bases between them. The CDR3 reads CASTPQRNTGELFF. The DNA of the CDR3 is TGTGCCAGTACCCCACAGAGGAACACCGGGGAGCTGTTTTTT.

In this sample, this clone turned up many times. The rearrangement uses TRBV7-2 and TRBJ2-5; D uncertain. Trimming removed 8 bases at V and 0 bases at J, with 13 bases between. In germline, CDR1 is SGHTA, CDR2 FQGNSA. This CDR3 comprises 14 residues. CDR3 sequence: CASSKGWYQETQYF. CDR3 coding DNA: TGTGCCAGCTCCAAGGGCTGGTACCAAGAGACCCAGTACTTC.

The chain carries TRBV27 and TRBJ2-3; 8 positions match TRBD1. V shed 5 bases, J shed 2 bases, and the junction held 6 bases outside the gene matches. The germline V gene has CDR1 MNHEY and CDR2 SMNVEV (reference sequence). The CDR3 contains 15 residues. CDR3 region: CASSDRTGYTDTQYF. The CDR3 DNA is TGTGCCAGCAGTGACAGGACAGGGTACACAGATACGCAGTATTTT.

The genes are TRBV29-1 and TRBJ1-1; D is ambiguous. Germline CDR1 reads SQVTM; CDR2 reads ANQGSEA. This CDR3 comprises 13 residues. V lost 5 bases and J lost 2, with 12 bases in between. CDR3 bases: TGCAGCGTTAAACCGACCGTCAACACTGAAGCTTTCTTT. It yields the protein CSVKPTVNTEAFF.

The rearrangement links TRBV11-2 to TRBJ2-7; TRBD2 might be the D (6 bases). Trimming stripped 5 bases from V and 3 bases from J, with 26 bases between. Germline V lookup: CDR1 SGHAT, CDR2 FQNNGV. This CDR3 has 18 amino acids. CDR3 amino acids: CASSVGGLDPIGRYEQYF. CDR3 bases: TGTGCCAGCAGCGTGGGGGGTTTGGACCCCATAGGGCGCTACGAGCAGTACTTC.

The chain employs TRBV4-3 and TRBJ2-3; D gene unclear. Between the trimmed V and J ends, which lost 2 bases and 0 bases, there was a span of 0 bases. This CDR3 has 12 amino acids. Germline values: CDR1 LGHNA, CDR2 YSLEER. The CDR3 DNA is TGCGCCAGCAGCCAAAGCACAGATACGCAGTATTTT. This codes for CASSQSTDTQYF.

The chain recombines TRBV30 with TRBJ1-6; D gene uncertain. The germline V gene has CDR1 GTSNPN and CDR2 SVGIG (reference sequence). The ends were cut back, 2 bases at V and 10 bases at J, with 21 bases in the middle. The CDR3 runs to 16 residues. CDR3 region: CAWSSDVMKLLSPLHF. DNA for the CDR3: TGTGCCTGGAGTTCTGACGTCATGAAGCTTTTGTCACCCCTCCACTTT.

This clone has a count of ten or more. This chain joins TRBV27 and TRBJ1-1; perhaps TRBD1 as D (5 bases). Germline loops: CDR1 MNHEY, CDR2 SMNVEV (reference sequence). The CDR3 runs to 14 residues. V gave up 5 bases and J gave up 4 bases, with 14 bases separating them. Here the CDR3 reads CASSAPGLGTEAFF. DNA for the CDR3: TGTGCCAGCAGTGCTCCGGGACTGGGCACTGAAGCTTTCTTT.

V is TRBV30 and J is TRBJ1-5, with D perhaps matching TRBD1 (5 bases). CDR1 is GTSNPN, CDR2 SVGIG, per germline (reference sequence). Deletions cut 0 bases from V and 5 bases from J, with 11 bases between. There are 14 residues in the CDR3. The CDR3 here is CAWSVNGGDQPQHF. CDR3 sequence (DNA): TGTGCCTGGAGTGTAAACGGGGGGGATCAGCCCCAGCATTTT.